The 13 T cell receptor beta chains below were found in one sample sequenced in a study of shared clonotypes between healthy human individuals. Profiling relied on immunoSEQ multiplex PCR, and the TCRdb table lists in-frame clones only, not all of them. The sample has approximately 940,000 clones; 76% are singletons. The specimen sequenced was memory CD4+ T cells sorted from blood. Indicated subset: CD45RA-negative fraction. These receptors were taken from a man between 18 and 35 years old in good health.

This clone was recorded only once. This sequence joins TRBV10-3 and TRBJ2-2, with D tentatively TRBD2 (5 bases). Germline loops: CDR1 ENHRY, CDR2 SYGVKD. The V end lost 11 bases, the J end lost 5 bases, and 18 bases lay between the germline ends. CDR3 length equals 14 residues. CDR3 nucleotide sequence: TGTGCCGTCTCGGGAACATTACTAACCGGGGAGCTGTTTTTT. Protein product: CAVSGTLLTGELFF.

The CDR3 region is CASSRQADQETQYF. CDR3 in DNA: TGCGCCAGCAGCCGTCAAGCTGATCAAGAGACCCAGTACTTC. This chain connects TRBV4-1 to TRBJ2-5; D is uncertain. Germline CDR1 MGHRA, CDR2 YSYEKL. The length of the CDR3 is 14 residues. V was shortened by 4 bases and J by 2 bases, with 11 bases between the two germline ends.

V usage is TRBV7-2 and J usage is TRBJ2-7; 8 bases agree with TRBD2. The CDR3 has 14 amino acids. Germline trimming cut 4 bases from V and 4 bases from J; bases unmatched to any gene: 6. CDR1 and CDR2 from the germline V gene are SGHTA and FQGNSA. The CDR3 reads CASSSSGGLYEQYF. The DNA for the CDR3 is TGTGCCAGCAGCTCCTCGGGGGGGCTTTACGAGCAGTACTTC.

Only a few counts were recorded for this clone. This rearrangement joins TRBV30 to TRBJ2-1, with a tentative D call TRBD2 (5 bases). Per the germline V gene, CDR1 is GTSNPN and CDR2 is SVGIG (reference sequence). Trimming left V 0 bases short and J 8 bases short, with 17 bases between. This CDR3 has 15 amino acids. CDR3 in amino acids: CAWSVGSSNRDEQFF. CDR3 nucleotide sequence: TGTGCCTGGAGTGTCGGTTCTAGCAATCGGGATGAGCAGTTCTTC.

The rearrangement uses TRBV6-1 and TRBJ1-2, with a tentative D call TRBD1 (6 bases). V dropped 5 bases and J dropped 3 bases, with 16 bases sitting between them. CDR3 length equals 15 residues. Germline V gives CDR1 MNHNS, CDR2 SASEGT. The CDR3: CASSLGHKGDYGYTF. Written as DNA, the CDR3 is TGTGCCAGCAGTCTAGGGCATAAGGGGGACTATGGCTACACCTTC.

The CDR3 DNA is TGTGCCAGCAGCGTAGGGACAGTTAATTCACCCCTCCACTTT. Amino acids: CASSVGTVNSPLHF. The chain has TRBV9 and TRBJ1-6; tentative D call: TRBD1 (6 bases). V lost 0 bases and J 6 bases, leaving 7 bases between the germline ends. The CDR3 runs to 14 residues. The germline gives CDR1 SGDLS, CDR2 YYNGEE.

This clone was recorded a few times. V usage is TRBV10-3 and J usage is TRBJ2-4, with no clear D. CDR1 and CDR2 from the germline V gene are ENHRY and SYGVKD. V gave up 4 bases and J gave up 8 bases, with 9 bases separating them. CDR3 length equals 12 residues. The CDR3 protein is CAISVKGDIQYF. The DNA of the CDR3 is TGTGCCATCAGTGTTAAGGGCGACATTCAGTACTTC.

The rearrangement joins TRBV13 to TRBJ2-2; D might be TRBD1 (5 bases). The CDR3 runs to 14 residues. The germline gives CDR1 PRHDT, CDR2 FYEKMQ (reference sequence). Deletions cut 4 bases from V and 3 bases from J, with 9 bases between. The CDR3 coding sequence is TGTGCCAGCAGCTCAAGGGGTTACACCGGGGAGCTGTTTTTT. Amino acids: CASSSRGYTGELFF. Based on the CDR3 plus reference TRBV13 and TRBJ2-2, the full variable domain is AAGVIQSPRHLIKEKRETATLKCYPIPRHDTVYWYQQGPGQDPQFLISFYEKMQSDKGSIPDRFSAQQFSDYHSELNMSSLELGDSALYFCASSSRGYTGELFFGEGSRLTVL.

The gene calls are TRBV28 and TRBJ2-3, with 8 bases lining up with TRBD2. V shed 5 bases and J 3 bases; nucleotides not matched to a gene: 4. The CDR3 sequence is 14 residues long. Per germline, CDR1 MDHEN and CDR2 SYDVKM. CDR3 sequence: CASSPIAGTDTQYF. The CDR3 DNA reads TGTGCCAGCAGTCCTATAGCGGGGACAGATACGCAGTATTTT.

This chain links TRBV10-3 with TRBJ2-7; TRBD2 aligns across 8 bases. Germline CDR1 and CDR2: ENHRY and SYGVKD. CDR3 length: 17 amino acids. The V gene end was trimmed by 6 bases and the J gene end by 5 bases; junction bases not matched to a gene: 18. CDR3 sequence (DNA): TGTGCCATCAGCCCTAAAGGAGGCGGACTAGCAGGCCACGAGCAGTACTTC. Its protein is CAISPKGGGLAGHEQYF.

The DNA for the CDR3 is TGTGCCTGGAGTCAAAAAGGACTACCTAGAAGGTCAATCAATGAGCAGTTCTTC. Amino acid sequence: CAWSQKGLPRRSINEQFF. This chain uses TRBV30 with TRBJ2-1; tentative D call: TRBD2 (6 bases). V lost 2 bases and J 6 bases, leaving 26 bases between the germline ends. The CDR3 contains 18 residues. Looked up from germline, CDR1 is GTSNPN and CDR2 is SVGIG (reference sequence).

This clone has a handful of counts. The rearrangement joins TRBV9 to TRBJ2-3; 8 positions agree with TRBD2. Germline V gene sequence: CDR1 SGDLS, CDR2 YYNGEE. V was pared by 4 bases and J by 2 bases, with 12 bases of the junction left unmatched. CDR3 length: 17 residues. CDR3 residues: CASSPGRGGRTTDTQYF. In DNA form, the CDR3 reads TGTGCCAGCAGCCCCGGTCGGGGGGGGCGAACCACAGATACGCAGTATTTT.

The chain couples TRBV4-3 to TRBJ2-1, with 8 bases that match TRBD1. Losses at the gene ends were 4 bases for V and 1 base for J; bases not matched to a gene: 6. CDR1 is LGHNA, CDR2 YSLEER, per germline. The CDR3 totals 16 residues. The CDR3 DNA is TGCGCCAGCAGCCCCGGACAGGGCAGTTCCTACAATGAGCAGTTCTTC. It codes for CASSPGQGSSYNEQFF.